This entry lists 23 T cell receptor beta chains sequenced from one sample in a study of response to subunit inactivated influenza vaccine (dated by TCRdb to between 2018 and 2020). Libraries were made using RT-PCR. TCRdb names Illumina HiSeq 2500 as the instrument used. In-frame beta chains were kept once TCRdb had trimmed the public reads at Q25 with fastp and called clones with MiXCR. Every CDR3 protein is listed once, alongside the most common genes and DNA of its rows. Across this sample there are approximately 730,000 distinct CDR3 sequences, with about 15% seen only once. Of the sample, around 7% falls within the top ten clones. The sequences come from PBMCs from blood, collected around 14 days before vaccination. Receptors were obtained from a man aged 50 to 59 who received an inactivated influenza vaccine. Donor details come from another sample of the same person, matched by shared clones.

The chain links TRBV20-1 to TRBJ1-1; D ambiguous. The CDR3 is made up of 14 amino acids. Trimming stripped 3 bases from V and 6 bases from J, with 17 bases between. Germline V CDR1 and CDR2: DFQATT, SNEGSKA (reference sequence). CDR3 nucleotides: TGCAGTGCTAGCCTCCTTGGGAGCTACGCTGAAGCTTTCTTT. Translating it yields CSASLLGSYAEAFF.

This clonotype has more than one count but fewer than ten. The chain couples TRBV7-2 to TRBJ2-3; no firm D call. The CDR3 spans 13 residues. From germline, CDR1 is SGHTA and CDR2 FQGNSA. The V end was cut by 1 base, the J end by 7 bases, with 9 bases between. CDR3 protein: CASSLEGLYTQYF. The CDR3 DNA sequence: TGTGCCAGCAGCTTAGAAGGGTTATATACGCAGTATTTT.

The chain carries TRBV4-1 and TRBJ2-7; D might be TRBD1 (6 bases). The CDR3 extends over 13 amino acids. Germline loops: CDR1 MGHRA, CDR2 YSYEKL. Trimming took off 6 bases at V and 2 bases at J, with 11 bases between the two ends. The CDR3 here is CASSVGGPYEQYF. The DNA of the CDR3 is TGCGCCAGCAGTGTAGGGGGACCCTACGAGCAGTACTTC.

This clonotype has a count of ten or more. The chain recombines TRBV12-3 or TRBV12-4 with TRBJ2-2; TRBD1 might be the D (5 bases). The V and J ends lost 3 bases and 5 bases respectively, with 7 bases between them. The CDR3 extends over 13 amino acids. The chain's CDR3 is CASSFAGTGELFF. In DNA, the CDR3 is TGTGCCAGCAGTTTTGCAGGGACCGGGGAGCTGTTTTTT.

This clonotype was seen more than once but under ten times. V is TRBV6-5 and J is TRBJ2-5; D unresolved. Trimming stripped 0 bases from V and 3 bases from J, with 8 bases between. The germline CDR1 and CDR2 sequences are MNHEY and SVGAGI. This CDR3 comprises 14 residues. In DNA form, the CDR3 reads TGTGCCAGCAGTTACTCGACTGGTGAAGAGACCCAGTACTTC. This translates into CASSYSTGEETQYF.

The sample holds a few counts of this clonotype. This chain connects TRBV6-5 to TRBJ2-2; 8 bases fit TRBD1. The ends lost 4 bases at V and 8 bases at J; junction bases unmatched: 6. The CDR3 spans 14 residues. The germline V gene encodes CDR1 MNHEY and CDR2 SVGAGI. The CDR3 region has the DNA TGTGCCAGCAGTTTTCGATGGACAGGGGGGGAGCTGTTTTTT. Protein: CASSFRWTGGELFF.

The chain's CDR3 is CASSTRDRGSNEQYF. CDR3 nucleotides: TGTGCCAGCAGCACCCGGGACAGGGGGAGCAACGAGCAGTACTTC. The rearrangement uses TRBV3-1 and TRBJ2-7; 11 positions agree with TRBD1. The CDR3 contains 15 residues. Germline V gives CDR1 LGHDT, CDR2 YNNKEL (reference sequence). Trimming cost V 5 bases and J 5 bases; bases outside gene matches: 8.

The rearrangement joins TRBV18 to TRBJ2-1, with 9 bases matching TRBD2. The J segment lost 4 bases and the V segment lost 6 bases, leaving 10 bases of the junction unmatched. CDR1 and CDR2 (germline): KGHSH, LQKENI. This CDR3 has 16 amino acids. The CDR3 protein is CASSPREGLRYNEQFF. As DNA, the CDR3 is TGTGCCAGCTCCCCGCGGGAGGGCCTGAGGTACAATGAGCAGTTCTTC.

The J gene is TRBJ1-6, the V gene TRBV2; tentative D call: TRBD1 (6 bases). The CDR3 runs to 16 residues. Germline V gene sequence: CDR1 SNHLY, CDR2 FYNNEI. Trimming left V 0 bases short and J 7 bases short, with 13 bases between. The CDR3 nucleotides read TGTGCCAGCAGTGAAGCGCACGGGACACAGAATTCACCCCTCCACTTT. Its translation: CASSEAHGTQNSPLHF. The full variable domain, in which reference TRBV2 and TRBJ1-6 provide the parts outside the CDR3, is EPEVTQTPSHQVTQMGQEVILRCVPISNHLYFYWYRQILGQKVEFLVSFYNNEISEKSEIFDDQFSVERPDGSNFTLKIRSTKLEDSAMYFCASSEAHGTQNSPLHFGNGTRLTVT.

The sample holds many counts of this clonotype. The chain is built from TRBV29-1 and TRBJ2-6, with TRBD1 identical over 12 bases. The CDR3 covers 20 residues. Germline V gene sequence: CDR1 SQVTM, CDR2 ANQGSEA. J lost 3 bases, V lost 1 base, and 13 bases had no gene match. CDR3 sequence reads: CSVEGVIGTGGYRGANVLTF. CDR3 bases: TGCAGCGTTGAAGGTGTTATCGGGACAGGGGGCTATCGTGGGGCCAACGTCCTGACTTTC.

The table lists this clonotype with many counts. The CDR3 spells CASSSGTSGVNEQFF. The CDR3 nucleotides read TGTGCCAGCAGTTCCGGGACTAGCGGGGTCAATGAGCAGTTCTTC. The chain couples TRBV27 to TRBJ2-1; 13 bases are a match to TRBD2. The germline V gene has CDR1 MNHEY and CDR2 SMNVEV (reference sequence). The trim removed 4 bases at V and 6 bases at J, leaving 3 bases unmatched. The CDR3 runs 15 residues.

This clonotype has a handful of counts. The chain links TRBV6-2 or TRBV6-3 to TRBJ1-6; 8 bases agree with TRBD1. The CDR3 has 21 amino acids. The trim removed 0 bases at V and 7 bases at J, leaving 20 bases unmatched. CDR1 and CDR2 (germline): MNHEY, SVGEGT. In nucleotides, the CDR3 is TGTGCCAGCAGTTACTCCATATCCATCGGAAGGACAGGGTCTCGGAATTCACCCCTCCACTTT. The encoded protein is CASSYSISIGRTGSRNSPLHF.

This clonotype was counted a few times. The chain combines TRBV11-2 with TRBJ2-7; D gene unclear. The CDR3 contains 10 residues. CDR1 and CDR2 (germline): SGHAT, FQNNGV. Between the trimmed V and J ends, which lost 3 bases and 7 bases, there was a span of 4 bases. CDR3: CASSFSEQYF. The DNA for the CDR3 is TGTGCCAGCAGCTTTTCTGAGCAGTACTTC.

In regard to this clonotype: An end of the junction does not agree with germline; a read error may underlie this. The DNA for the CDR3 is TGTGCCAGCAGTTACTCTGACAGGGCCACAGAAACGCAGTATTTT. Amino acids: CASSYSDRATETQYF. V gene TRBV6-5 combines with J gene TRBJ2-3; TRBD1 agrees at 7 bases. CDR1 is MNHEY and CDR2 is SVGAGI in the germline V gene. The CDR3 consists of 15 residues.

Ten or more counts support this clonotype. The V gene is TRBV12-3 or TRBV12-4, the J gene TRBJ2-3; TRBD2 might be the D (6 bases). V lost 5 bases to trimming and J lost 7 bases, with 19 bases between them. The CDR3 consists of 15 residues. DNA for the CDR3: TGTGCCAGCAGTCCCCTAGGGGACTTTAAGAATACGCAGTATTTT. It is translated as CASSPLGDFKNTQYF.

J is TRBJ2-1 and V is TRBV6-1, with 9 bases fitting TRBD1. CDR3 size: 16 residues. The ends lost 5 bases at V and 3 bases at J; junction bases unmatched: 8. CDR1 and CDR2 (germline): MNHNS, SASEGT. In DNA, the CDR3 is TGTGCCAGCAGTACGCTCGACAGGGGGTACTACAATGAGCAGTTCTTC. This gives the protein CASSTLDRGYYNEQFF.

A few counts support this clonotype. J is TRBJ2-7 and V is TRBV27, with TRBD2 identical over 11 bases. V dropped 5 bases and J dropped 2; count of bases not matched to a gene: 5. CDR1 is MNHEY, CDR2 SMNVEV, per germline (reference sequence). The CDR3 has 15 amino acids. The CDR3 DNA follows: TGTGCCAGCAGTCCACTAGCGGGAGTCCCCTACGAGCAGTACTTC. As protein: CASSPLAGVPYEQYF.

This clonotype was detected only a few times. This chain uses TRBV5-5 with TRBJ1-5, with TRBD1 as a possible D gene (5 bases). From germline, CDR1 is SGHKS and CDR2 YYEKEE (reference sequence). This CDR3 has 14 amino acids. V lost 0 bases, J lost 4 bases, and 8 bases lay in between. CDR3 loop: CASSLAQVNQPQHF. The CDR3 DNA reads TGTGCCAGCAGCTTGGCACAGGTGAATCAGCCCCAGCATTTT.

In this sample, this clonotype turned up a few times. The chain carries TRBV20-1 and TRBJ1-5; D gene uncertain. Germline CDR1 and CDR2: DFQATT and SNEGSKA (reference sequence). The CDR3 is 14 amino acids. V gave up 1 base and J gave up 8 bases, with 15 bases separating them. The CDR3 DNA sequence: TGCAGTGCTAGAGCTGGTCCCTCCCAGGAGCCCCAGCATTTT. Amino acids: CSARAGPSQEPQHF.

This clonotype turned up a few times. The chain carries TRBV12-3 or TRBV12-4 and TRBJ2-1; 10 nucleotides match TRBD2. The CDR3 covers 15 residues. The V gene end was trimmed by 2 bases and the J gene end by 7 bases; junction bases not matched to a gene: 5. CDR3 in amino acids: CASSLRLAGVNEQFF. As DNA, the CDR3 is TGTGCCAGCAGTTTACGGCTAGCGGGGGTGAATGAGCAGTTCTTC.

There are a few counts of this clonotype. The chain combines TRBV11-2 with TRBJ2-1; TRBD2 is a possible D gene (6 bases). There are 16 residues in the CDR3. Trimming removed 1 base from V and 4 bases from J, with 14 bases in between. CDR1 SGHAT and CDR2 FQNNGV come from the germline V gene. The CDR3 DNA sequence: TGTGCCAGCAGCTTAGCCCCGGGAGCAGAATACAATGAGCAGTTCTTC. Protein: CASSLAPGAEYNEQFF.

This clonotype has at least ten counts. This chain links TRBV12-3 or TRBV12-4 with TRBJ2-1; TRBD2 matches at 12 bases. This CDR3 spans 15 amino acids. The V and J ends lost 6 bases and 7 bases, in that order; junction bases with no gene match: 7. The CDR3 here is CASSLTSGSRNEQFF. The CDR3 coding sequence is TGTGCCAGCAGCCTGACTAGCGGGAGCCGTAATGAGCAGTTCTTC.

This clonotype was picked up many times. The chain joins TRBV6-5 to TRBJ2-5; D not certain. The CDR3 is 13 amino acids. CDR1 MNHEY and CDR2 SVGAGI come from the germline V gene. V lost 0 bases to trimming and J lost 5 bases, with 7 bases between them. CDR3 loop: CASSYSIIETQYF. The CDR3 nucleotides read TGTGCCAGCAGTTACTCGATTATCGAGACCCAGTACTTC.